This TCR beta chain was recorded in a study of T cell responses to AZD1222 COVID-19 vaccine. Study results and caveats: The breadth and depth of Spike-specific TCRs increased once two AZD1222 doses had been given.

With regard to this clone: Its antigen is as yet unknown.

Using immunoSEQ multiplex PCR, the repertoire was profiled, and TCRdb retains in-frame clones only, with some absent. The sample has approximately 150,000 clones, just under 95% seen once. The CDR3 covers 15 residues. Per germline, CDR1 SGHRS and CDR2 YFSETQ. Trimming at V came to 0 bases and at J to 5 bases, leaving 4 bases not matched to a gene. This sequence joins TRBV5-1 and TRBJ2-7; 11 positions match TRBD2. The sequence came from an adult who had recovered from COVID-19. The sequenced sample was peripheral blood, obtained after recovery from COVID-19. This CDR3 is CASSLGLAGMNEQYF. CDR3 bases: TGCGCCAGCAGCTTGGGACTAGCGGGAATGAACGAGCAGTACTTC.